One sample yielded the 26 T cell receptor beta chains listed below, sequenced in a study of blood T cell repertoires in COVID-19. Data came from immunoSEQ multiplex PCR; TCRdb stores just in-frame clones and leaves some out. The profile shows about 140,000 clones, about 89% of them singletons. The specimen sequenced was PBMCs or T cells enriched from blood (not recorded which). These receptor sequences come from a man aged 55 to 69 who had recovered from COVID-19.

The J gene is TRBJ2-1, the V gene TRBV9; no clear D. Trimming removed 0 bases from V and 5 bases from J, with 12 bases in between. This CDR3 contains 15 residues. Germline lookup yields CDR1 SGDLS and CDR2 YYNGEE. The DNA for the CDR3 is TGTGCCAGCAGCGTAGGCGGCAGCCATGACAATGAGCAGTTCTTC. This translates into CASSVGGSHDNEQFF. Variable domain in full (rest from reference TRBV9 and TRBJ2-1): DSGVTQTPKHLITATGQRVTLRCSPRSGDLSVYWYQQSLDQGLQFLIQYYNGEERAKGNILERFSAQQFPDLHSELNLSSLELGDSALYFCASSVGGSHDNEQFFGPGTRLTVL.

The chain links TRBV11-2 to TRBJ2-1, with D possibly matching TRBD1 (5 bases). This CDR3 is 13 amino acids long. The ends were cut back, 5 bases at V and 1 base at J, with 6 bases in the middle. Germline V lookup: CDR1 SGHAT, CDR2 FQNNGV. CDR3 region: CASSQGSYNEQFF. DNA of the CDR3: TGTGCCAGCAGCCAGGGATCCTACAATGAGCAGTTCTTC.

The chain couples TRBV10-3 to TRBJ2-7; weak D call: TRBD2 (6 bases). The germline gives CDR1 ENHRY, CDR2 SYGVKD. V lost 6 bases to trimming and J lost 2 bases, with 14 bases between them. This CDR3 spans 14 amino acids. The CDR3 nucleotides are TGTGCCATCAGCGTACGGGAGTACCCCTACGAGCAGTACTTC. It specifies CAISVREYPYEQYF.

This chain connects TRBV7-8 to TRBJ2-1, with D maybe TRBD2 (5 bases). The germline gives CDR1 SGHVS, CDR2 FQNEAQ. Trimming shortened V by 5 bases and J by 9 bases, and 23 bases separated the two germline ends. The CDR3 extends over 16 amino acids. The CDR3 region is CASSLGPGIGASEQFF. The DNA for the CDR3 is TGTGCCAGCAGCCTTGGACCGGGAATTGGAGCCTCTGAGCAGTTCTTC.

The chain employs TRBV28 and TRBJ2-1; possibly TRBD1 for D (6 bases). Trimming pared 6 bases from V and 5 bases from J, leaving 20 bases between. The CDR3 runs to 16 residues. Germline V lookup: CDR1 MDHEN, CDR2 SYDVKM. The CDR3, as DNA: TGTGCCAGCAGCCCTCCAGGGGTGAGCGGAAACAATGAGCAGTTCTTC. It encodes CASSPPGVSGNNEQFF.

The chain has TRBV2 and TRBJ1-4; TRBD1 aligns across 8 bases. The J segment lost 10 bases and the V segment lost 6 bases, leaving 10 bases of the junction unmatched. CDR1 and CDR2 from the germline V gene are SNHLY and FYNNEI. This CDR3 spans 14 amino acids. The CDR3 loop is CASRNRGLYGKLFF. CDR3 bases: TGTGCCAGCAGAAACAGGGGGTTGTACGGAAAACTGTTTTTT.

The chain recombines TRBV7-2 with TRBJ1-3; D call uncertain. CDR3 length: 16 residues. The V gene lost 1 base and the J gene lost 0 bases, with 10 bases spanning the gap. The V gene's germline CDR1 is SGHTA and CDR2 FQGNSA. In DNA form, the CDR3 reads TGTGCCAGCAGCTTAGTGGTCGGGAGCTCTGGAAACACCATATATTTT. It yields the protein CASSLVVGSSGNTIYF.

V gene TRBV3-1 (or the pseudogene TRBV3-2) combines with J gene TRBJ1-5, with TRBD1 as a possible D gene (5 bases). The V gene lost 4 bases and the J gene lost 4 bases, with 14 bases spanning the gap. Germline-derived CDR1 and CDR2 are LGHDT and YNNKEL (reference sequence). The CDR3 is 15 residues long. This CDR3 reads CASSPSGGLNQPQHF. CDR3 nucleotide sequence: TGTGCCAGCAGCCCATCTGGGGGGTTAAATCAGCCCCAGCATTTT.

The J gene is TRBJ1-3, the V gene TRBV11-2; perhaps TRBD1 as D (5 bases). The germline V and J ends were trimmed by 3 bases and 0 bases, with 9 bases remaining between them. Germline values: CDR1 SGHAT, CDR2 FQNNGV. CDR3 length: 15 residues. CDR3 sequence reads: CASSFQGSSGNTIYF. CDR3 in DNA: TGTGCCAGCAGCTTCCAGGGTTCCTCTGGAAACACCATATATTTT.

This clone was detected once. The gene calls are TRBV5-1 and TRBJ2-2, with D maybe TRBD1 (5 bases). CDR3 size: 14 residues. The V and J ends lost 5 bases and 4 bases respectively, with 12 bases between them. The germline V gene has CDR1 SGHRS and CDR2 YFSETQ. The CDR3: CASSSGLSTGELFF. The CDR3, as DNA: TGCGCCAGCAGTTCAGGGTTGAGCACCGGGGAGCTGTTTTTT.

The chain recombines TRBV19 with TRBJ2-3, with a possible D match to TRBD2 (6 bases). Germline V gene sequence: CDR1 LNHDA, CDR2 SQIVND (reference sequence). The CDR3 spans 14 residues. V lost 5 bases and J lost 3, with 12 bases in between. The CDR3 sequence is CASSPGGRTDTQYF. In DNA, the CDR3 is TGTGCCAGTAGTCCCGGAGGGAGGACAGATACGCAGTATTTT.

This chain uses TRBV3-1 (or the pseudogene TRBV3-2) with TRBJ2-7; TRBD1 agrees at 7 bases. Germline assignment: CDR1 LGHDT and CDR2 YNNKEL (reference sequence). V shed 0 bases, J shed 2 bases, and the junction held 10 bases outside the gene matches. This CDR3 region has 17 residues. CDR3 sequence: CASSQEGVRQGTYEQYF. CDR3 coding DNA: TGTGCCAGCAGCCAAGAAGGCGTGAGACAGGGAACCTACGAGCAGTACTTC.

This CDR3 reads CSVPRGRGADTQYF. CDR3 bases: TGCAGCGTTCCCAGGGGGCGAGGGGCAGATACGCAGTATTTT. The rearrangement uses TRBV29-1 and TRBJ2-3; 8 nucleotides line up with TRBD1. The J segment lost 4 bases and the V segment lost 5 bases, leaving 8 bases of the junction unmatched. The germline CDR1 and CDR2 sequences are SQVTM and ANQGSEA. The CDR3 length is 14 residues.

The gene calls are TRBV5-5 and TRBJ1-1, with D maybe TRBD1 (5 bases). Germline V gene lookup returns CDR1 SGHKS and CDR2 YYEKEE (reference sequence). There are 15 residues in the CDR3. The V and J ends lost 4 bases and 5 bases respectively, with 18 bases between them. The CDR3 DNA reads TGTGCCAGCAGCCTAATGGCCGCGGGGGATACTGAAGCTTTCTTT. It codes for CASSLMAAGDTEAFF.

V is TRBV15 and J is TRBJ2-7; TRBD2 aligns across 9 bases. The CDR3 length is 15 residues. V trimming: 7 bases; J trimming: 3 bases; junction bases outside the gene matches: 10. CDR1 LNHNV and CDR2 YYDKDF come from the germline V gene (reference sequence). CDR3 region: CATKKGNSGSYEQYF. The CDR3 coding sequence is TGTGCCACCAAAAAAGGTAATAGCGGGAGCTACGAGCAGTACTTC.

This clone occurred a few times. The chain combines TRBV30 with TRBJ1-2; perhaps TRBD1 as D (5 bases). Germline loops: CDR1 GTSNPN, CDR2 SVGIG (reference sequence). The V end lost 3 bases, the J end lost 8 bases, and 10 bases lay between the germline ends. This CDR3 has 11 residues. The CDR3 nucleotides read TGTGCCTGGAGGGCGACAGTGGGCTACACCTTC. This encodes CAWRATVGYTF.

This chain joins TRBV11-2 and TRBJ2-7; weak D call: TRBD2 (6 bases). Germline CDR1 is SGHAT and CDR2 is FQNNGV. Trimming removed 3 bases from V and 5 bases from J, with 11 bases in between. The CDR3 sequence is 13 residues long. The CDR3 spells CASSLAGYHEQYF. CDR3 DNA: TGTGCCAGCAGCTTGGCGGGGTACCACGAGCAGTACTTC.

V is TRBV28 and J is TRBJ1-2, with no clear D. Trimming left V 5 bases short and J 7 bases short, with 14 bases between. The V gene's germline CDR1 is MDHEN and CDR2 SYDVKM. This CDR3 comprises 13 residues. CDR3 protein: CASSNSDSFGYTF. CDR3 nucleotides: TGTGCCAGCAGTAACTCTGATTCTTTTGGCTACACCTTC.

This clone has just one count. CDR3 sequence reads: CASSLSGRSDTQYF. Written as DNA, the CDR3 is TGCGCCAGCAGTTTAAGCGGGAGGTCGGATACGCAGTATTTT. This sequence joins TRBV10-2 and TRBJ2-3; 9 nucleotides match TRBD2. V dropped 5 bases and J dropped 6; count of bases not matched to a gene: 6. The germline V gene encodes CDR1 WSHSY and CDR2 SAAADI. The CDR3 extends over 14 amino acids.

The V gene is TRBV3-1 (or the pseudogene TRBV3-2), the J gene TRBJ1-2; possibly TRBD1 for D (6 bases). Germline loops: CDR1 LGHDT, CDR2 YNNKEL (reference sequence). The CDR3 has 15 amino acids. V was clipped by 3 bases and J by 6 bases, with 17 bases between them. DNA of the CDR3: TGTGCCAGCAGCCATCGGGGGGCCTTGGCCGATGGCTACACCTTC. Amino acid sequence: CASSHRGALADGYTF.

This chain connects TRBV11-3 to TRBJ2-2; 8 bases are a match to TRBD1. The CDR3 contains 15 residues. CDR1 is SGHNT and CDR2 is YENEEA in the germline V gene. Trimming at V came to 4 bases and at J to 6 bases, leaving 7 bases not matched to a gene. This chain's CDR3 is CASSYRTGPPGELFF. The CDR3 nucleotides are TGTGCCAGCAGCTACCGGACAGGGCCCCCCGGGGAGCTGTTTTTT.

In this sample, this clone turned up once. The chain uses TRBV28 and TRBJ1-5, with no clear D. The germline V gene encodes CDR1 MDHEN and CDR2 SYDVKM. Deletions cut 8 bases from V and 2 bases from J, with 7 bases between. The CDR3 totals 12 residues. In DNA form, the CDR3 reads TGTGCCAGCTGGGGAGGCAATCAGCCCCAGCATTTT. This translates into CASWGGNQPQHF.

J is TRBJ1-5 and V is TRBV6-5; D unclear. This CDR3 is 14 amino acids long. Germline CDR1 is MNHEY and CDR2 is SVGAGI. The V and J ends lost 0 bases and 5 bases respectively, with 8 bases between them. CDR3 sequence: CASSYSRADQPQHF. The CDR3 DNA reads TGTGCCAGCAGTTACTCGCGGGCCGATCAGCCCCAGCATTTT.

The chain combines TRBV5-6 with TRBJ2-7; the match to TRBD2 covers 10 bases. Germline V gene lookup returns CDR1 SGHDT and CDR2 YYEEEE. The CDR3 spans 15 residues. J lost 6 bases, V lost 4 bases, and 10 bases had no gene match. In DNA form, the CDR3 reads TGTGCCAGCAGCCCCGGGGGTAGCGGGAGGAGCGAGCAGTACTTC. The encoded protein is CASSPGGSGRSEQYF.

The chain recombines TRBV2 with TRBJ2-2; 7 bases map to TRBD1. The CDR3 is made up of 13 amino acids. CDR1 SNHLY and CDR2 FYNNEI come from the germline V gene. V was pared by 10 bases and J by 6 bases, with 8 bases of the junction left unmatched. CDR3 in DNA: TGTGCCACATCGACAGGGAGCGCCGGGGAGCTGTTTTTT. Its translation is CATSTGSAGELFF.

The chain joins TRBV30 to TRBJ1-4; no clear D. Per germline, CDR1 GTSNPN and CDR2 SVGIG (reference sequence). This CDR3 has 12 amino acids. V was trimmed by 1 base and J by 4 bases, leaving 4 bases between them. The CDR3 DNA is TGTGCCTGGAGTGATAATAATGAAAAACTGTTTTTT. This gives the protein CAWSDNNEKLFF.